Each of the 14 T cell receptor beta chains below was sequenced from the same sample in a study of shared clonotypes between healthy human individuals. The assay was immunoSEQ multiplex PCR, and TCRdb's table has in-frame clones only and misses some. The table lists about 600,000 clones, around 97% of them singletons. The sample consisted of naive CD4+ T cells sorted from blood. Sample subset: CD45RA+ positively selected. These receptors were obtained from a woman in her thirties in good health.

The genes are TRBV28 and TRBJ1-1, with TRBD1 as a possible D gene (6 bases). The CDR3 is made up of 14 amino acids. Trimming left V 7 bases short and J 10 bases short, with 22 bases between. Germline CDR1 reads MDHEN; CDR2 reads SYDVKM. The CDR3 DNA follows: TGTGCCAGCACCAACTGGTGGGGGGCGGGTGGAGCTTTCTTT. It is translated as CASTNWWGAGGAFF.

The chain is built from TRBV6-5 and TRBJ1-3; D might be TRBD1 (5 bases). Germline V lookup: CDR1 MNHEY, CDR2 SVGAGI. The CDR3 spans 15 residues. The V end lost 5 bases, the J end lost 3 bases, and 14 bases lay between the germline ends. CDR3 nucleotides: TGTGCCAGCAGTGGATGGGGGTTTGGTGGAAACACCATATATTTT. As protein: CASSGWGFGGNTIYF.

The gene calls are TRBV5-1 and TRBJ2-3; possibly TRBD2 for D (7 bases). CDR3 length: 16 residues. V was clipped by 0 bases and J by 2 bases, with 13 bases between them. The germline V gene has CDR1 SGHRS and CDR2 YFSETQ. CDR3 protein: CASSLVGGGHTDTQYF. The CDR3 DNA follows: TGCGCCAGCAGCTTGGTGGGAGGGGGTCACACAGATACGCAGTATTTT.

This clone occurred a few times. The CDR3: CASSVGGGPEWETQYF. The CDR3 coding sequence is TGTGCCAGCAGCGTAGGCGGCGGGCCGGAGTGGGAGACCCAGTACTTC. The V and J genes are TRBV9 and TRBJ2-5; tentative D call: TRBD2 (5 bases). CDR1 is SGDLS and CDR2 is YYNGEE in the germline V gene. The CDR3 extends over 16 amino acids. The V and J ends lost 0 bases and 5 bases respectively, with 17 bases between them.

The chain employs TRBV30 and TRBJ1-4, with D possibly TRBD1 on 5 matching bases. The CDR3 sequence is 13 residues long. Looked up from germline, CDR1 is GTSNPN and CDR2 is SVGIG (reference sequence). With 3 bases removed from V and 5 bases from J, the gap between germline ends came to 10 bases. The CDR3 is CAWRYRGNEKLFF. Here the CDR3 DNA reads TGTGCCTGGAGGTACCGGGGGAATGAAAAACTGTTTTTT.

CDR3 loop: CASRRTSGNYEQYF. CDR3 nucleotides: TGTGCCAGCAGGCGGACTAGCGGGAACTACGAGCAGTACTTC. This chain uses TRBV28 with TRBJ2-7; TRBD2 matches at 12 bases. V lost 6 bases, J lost 3 bases, and 3 bases stayed unmatched. CDR3 length equals 14 residues. Germline assignment: CDR1 MDHEN and CDR2 SYDVKM.

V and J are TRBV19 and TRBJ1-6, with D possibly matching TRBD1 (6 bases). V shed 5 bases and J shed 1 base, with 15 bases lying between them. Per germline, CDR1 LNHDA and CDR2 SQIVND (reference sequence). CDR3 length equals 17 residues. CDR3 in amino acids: CASSSTGGISYNSPLHF. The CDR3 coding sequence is TGTGCCAGTAGTTCGACAGGAGGGATATCCTATAATTCACCCCTCCACTTT. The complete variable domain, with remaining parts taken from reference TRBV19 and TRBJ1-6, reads DGGITQSPKYLFRKEGQNVTLSCEQNLNHDAMYWYRQDPGQGLRLIYYSQIVNDFQKGDIAEGYSVSREKKESFPLTVTSAQKNPTAFYLCASSSTGGISYNSPLHFGNGTRLTVT.

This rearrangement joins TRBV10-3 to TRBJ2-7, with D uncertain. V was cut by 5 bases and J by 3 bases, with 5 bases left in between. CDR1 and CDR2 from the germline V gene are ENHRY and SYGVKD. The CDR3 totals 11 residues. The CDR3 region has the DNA TGTGCCATCAGTACTTACTACGAGCAGTACTTC. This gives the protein CAISTYYEQYF.

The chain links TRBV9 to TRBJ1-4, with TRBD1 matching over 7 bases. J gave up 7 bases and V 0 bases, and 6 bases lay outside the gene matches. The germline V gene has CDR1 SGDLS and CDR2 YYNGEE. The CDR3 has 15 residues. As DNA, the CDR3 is TGTGCCAGCAGCGTAGATGAGGGGGCGGGTGAAAAACTGTTTTTT. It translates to CASSVDEGAGEKLFF.

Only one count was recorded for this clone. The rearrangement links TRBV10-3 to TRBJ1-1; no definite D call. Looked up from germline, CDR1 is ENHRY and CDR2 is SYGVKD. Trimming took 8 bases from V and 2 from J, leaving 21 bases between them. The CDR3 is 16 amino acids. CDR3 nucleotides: TGTGCCATCCGGGAGGGAACCCAACTACCAAACACTGAAGCTTTCTTT. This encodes CAIREGTQLPNTEAFF.

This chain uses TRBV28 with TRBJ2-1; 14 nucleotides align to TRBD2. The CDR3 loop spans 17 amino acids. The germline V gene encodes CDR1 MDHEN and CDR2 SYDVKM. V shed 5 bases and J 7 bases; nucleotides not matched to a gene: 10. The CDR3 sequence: CASSPPLTSGRGNEQFF. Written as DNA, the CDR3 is TGTGCCAGCAGTCCCCCCCTGACTAGCGGGAGGGGTAATGAGCAGTTCTTC. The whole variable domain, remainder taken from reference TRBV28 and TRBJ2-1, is DVKVTQSSRYLVKRTGEKVFLECVQDMDHENMFWYRQDPGLGLRLIYFSYDVKMKEKGDIPEGYSVSREKKERFSLILESASTNQTSMYLCASSPPLTSGRGNEQFFGPGTRLTVL.

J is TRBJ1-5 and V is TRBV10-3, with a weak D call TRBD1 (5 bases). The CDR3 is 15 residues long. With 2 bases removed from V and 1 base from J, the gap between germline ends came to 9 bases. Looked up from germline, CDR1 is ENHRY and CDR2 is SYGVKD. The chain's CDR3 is CAISEVGTSNQPQHF. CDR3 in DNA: TGTGCCATCAGTGAGGTAGGGACCAGCAATCAGCCCCAGCATTTT.

CDR3 sequence reads: CASLGNTEAFF. The CDR3 coding sequence is TGTGCCAGCTTAGGAAACACTGAAGCTTTCTTT. The rearrangement links TRBV6-5 to TRBJ1-1; no clear D gene. The CDR3 loop spans 11 amino acids. The germline gives CDR1 MNHEY, CDR2 SVGAGI. The germline V and J ends were trimmed by 8 bases and 2 bases, with 6 bases remaining between them.

CDR3 coding DNA: TGTGCCAGTAGCTTACCGACTAGCGGGCCGTCCTACGAGCAGTACTTC. Translating it yields CASSLPTSGPSYEQYF. The rearrangement joins TRBV19 to TRBJ2-7; 10 bases are shared with TRBD2. After removal of 6 bases from V and 1 base from J, the junction contained 9 bases not matched to a gene. The germline CDR1 and CDR2 sequences are LNHDA and SQIVND (reference sequence). The CDR3 contains 16 residues.